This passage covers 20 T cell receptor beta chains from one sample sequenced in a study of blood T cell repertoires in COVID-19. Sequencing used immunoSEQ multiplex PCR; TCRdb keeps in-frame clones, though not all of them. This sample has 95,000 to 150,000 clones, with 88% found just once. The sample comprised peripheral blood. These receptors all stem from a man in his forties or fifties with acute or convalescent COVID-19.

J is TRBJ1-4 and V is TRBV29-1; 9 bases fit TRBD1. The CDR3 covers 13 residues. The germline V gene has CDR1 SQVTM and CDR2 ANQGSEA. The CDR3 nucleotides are TGCACGATAACAGGGGGCGCAGGAGAAAAACTGTTTTTT. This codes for CTITGGAGEKLFF.

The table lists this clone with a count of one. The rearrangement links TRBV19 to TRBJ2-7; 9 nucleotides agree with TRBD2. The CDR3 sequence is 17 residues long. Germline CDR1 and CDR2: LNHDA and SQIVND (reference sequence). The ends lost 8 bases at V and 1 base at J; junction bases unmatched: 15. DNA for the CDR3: TGTGCCAGTTCCTCGGGAGGGACGCTAGCGGGATCCTACGAGCAGTACTTC. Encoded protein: CASSSGGTLAGSYEQYF.

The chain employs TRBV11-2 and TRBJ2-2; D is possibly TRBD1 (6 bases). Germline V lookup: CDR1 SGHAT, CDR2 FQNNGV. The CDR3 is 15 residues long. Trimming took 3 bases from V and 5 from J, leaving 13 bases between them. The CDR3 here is CASSLTGARTGELFF. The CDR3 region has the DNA TGTGCCAGCAGCTTGACAGGTGCTCGGACCGGGGAGCTGTTTTTT.

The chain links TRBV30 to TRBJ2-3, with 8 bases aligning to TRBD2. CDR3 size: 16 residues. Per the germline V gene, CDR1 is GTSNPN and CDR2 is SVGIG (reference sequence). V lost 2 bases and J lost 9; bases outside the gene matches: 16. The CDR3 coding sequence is TGTGCCTGGAGTCCCGGCTGGGGTGGTCGGACTAGCACGCAGTATTTT. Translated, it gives CAWSPGWGGRTSTQYF.

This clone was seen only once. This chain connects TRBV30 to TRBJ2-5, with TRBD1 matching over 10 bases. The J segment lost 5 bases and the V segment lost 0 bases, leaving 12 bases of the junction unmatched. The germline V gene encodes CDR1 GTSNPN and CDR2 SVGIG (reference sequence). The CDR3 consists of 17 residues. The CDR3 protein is CAWSVGTGVRVGETQYF. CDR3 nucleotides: TGTGCCTGGAGTGTAGGGACAGGGGTCCGAGTGGGGGAGACCCAGTACTTC.

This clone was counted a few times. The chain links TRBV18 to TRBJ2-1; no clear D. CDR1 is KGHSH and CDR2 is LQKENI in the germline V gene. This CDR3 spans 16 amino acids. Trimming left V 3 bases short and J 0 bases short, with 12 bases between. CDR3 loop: CASSPPPQFSYNEQFF. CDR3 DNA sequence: TGTGCCAGCTCACCCCCCCCACAGTTCTCCTACAATGAGCAGTTCTTC.

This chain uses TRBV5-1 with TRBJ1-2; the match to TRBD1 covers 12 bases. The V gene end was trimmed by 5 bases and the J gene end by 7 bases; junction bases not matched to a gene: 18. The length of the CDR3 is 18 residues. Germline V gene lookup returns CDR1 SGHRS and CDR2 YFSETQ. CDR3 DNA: TGCGCCAGCAGGACGAATCCTGGGACAGGGGGCTTCGGATCTGGCTACACCTTC. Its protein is CASRTNPGTGGFGSGYTF.

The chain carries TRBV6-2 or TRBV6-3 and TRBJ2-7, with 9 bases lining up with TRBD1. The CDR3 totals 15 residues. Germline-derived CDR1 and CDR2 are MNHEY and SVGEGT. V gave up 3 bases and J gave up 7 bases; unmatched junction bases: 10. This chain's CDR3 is CASSYDLWTGEEQYF. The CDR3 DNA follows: TGTGCCAGCAGTTATGACCTCTGGACAGGGGAAGAGCAGTACTTC.

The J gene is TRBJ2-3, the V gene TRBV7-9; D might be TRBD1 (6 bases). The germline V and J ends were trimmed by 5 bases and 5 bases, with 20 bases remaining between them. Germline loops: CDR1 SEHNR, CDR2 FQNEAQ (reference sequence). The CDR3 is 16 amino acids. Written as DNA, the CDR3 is TGTGCCAGCAGCCCGCAGAGGACAGTCGGTATAGATACGCAGTATTTT. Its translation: CASSPQRTVGIDTQYF.

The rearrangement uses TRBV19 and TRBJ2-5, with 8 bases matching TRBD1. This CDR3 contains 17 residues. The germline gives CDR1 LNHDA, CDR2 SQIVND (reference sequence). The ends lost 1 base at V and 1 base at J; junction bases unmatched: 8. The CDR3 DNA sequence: TGTGCCAGTAGTATAGGCTCCGGGACAGGCCGCCAAGAGACCCAGTACTTC. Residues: CASSIGSGTGRQETQYF.

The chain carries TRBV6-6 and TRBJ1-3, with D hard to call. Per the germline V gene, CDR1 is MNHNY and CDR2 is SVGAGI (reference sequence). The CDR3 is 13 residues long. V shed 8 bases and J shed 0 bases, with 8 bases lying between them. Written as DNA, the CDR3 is TGTGCCAGCCCATCTAGCTCTGGAAACACCATATATTTT. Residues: CASPSSSGNTIYF.

CDR3 sequence: CATTTGGPYNEQFF. The CDR3 DNA is TGTGCCACTACGACAGGCGGCCCCTACAATGAGCAGTTCTTC. The chain links TRBV6-6 to TRBJ2-1; a possible D gene is TRBD1 (6 bases). Germline CDR1 is MNHNY and CDR2 is SVGAGI (reference sequence). CDR3 length: 14 residues. Trimming cost V 10 bases and J 2 bases, with 15 bases left between them.

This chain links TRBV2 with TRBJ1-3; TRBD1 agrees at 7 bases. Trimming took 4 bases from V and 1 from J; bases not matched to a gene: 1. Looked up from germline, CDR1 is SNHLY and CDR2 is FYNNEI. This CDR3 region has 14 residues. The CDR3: CASSGRGSGNTIYF. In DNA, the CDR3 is TGTGCCAGCAGTGGCAGGGGGTCTGGAAACACCATATATTTT.

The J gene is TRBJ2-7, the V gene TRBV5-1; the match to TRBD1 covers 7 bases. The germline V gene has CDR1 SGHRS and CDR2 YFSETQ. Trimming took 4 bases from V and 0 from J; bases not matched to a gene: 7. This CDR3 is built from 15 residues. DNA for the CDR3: TGCGCCAGCAGCGAACAGACAGGGAGCTCCTACGAGCAGTACTTC. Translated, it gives CASSEQTGSSYEQYF. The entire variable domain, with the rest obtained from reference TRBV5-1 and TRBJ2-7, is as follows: KAGVTQTPRYLIKTRGQQVTLSCSPISGHRSVSWYQQTPGQGLQFLFEYFSETQRNKGNFPGRFSGRQFSNSRSEMNVSTLELGDSALYLCASSEQTGSSYEQYFGPGTRLTVT.

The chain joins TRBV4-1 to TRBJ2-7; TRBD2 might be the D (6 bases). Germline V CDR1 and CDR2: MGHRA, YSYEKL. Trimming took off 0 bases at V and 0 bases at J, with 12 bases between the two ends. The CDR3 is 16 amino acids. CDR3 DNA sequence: TGCGCCAGCAGCCAAGAAGGTCTCGGGGGCTCCTACGAGCAGTACTTC. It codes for CASSQEGLGGSYEQYF.

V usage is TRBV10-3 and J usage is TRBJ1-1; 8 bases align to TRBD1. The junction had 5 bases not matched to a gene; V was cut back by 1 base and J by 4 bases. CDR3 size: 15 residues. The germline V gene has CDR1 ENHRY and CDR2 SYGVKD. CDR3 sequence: CAISEFGQGATEAFF. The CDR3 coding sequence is TGTGCCATCAGTGAGTTTGGGCAGGGGGCCACTGAAGCTTTCTTT.

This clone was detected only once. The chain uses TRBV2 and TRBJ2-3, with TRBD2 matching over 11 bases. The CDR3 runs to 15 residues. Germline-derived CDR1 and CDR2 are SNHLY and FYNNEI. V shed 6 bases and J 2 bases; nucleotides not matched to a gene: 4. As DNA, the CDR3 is TGTGCCAGCAGCGGACTAGCGGGCCACACAGATACGCAGTATTTT. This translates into CASSGLAGHTDTQYF.

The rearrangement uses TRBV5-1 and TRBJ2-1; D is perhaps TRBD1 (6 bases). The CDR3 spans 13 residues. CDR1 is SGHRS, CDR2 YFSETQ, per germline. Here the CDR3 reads CVSRQGSYNEQFF. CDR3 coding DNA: TGCGTGAGTCGCCAGGGGTCCTACAATGAGCAGTTCTTC.

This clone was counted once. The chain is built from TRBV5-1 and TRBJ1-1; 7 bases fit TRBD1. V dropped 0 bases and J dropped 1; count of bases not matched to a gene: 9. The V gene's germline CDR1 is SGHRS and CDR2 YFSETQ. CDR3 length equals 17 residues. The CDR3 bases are TGCGCCAGCAGCTTGGCCGCAGGGGGGTGGGCGAACACTGAAGCTTTCTTT. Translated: CASSLAAGGWANTEAFF.

This CDR3 reads CASSLGGRESGTQYF. CDR3 DNA sequence: TGTGCCAGCAGCTTAGGTGGCAGGGAATCCGGGACCCAGTACTTC. The chain is built from TRBV11-2 and TRBJ2-5; perhaps TRBD1 as D (5 bases). The CDR3 runs to 15 residues. Germline V gene data show CDR1 as SGHAT and CDR2 as FQNNGV. Trimming left V 1 base short and J 7 bases short, with 16 bases between.